A single sample is the source of the 28 T cell receptor beta chains below, sequenced in a study of cytomegalovirus exposure and HLA in healthy donors (dated by TCRdb to 2015 to 2018). To prepare the library, the immunoSEQ multiplex PCR assay was applied. For the multiplex PCR, a mixture combining 60 forward primers for TCR Vbeta segments and 13 reverse primers for TCR Jbeta segments was used. TCRdb's version of the immuneACCESS table is confined to in-frame rearrangements and falls short of the full clone set. An unresolved V gene accounts for under half of the shortfall where checked; the remainder is of unknown origin. The sample records about 140,000 clones, roughly four fifths of which are singletons. Approximately 1.5% of the sample is taken by the ten largest. Specimen: PBMCs. The receptors were sampled from a man aged 30 to 45 in good health and CMV-seropositive.

This chain uses TRBV15 with TRBJ2-1; a possible D gene is TRBD2 (7 bases). The CDR3 has 14 residues. Trimming cost V 4 bases and J 7 bases, with 14 bases left between them. The germline V gene has CDR1 LNHNV and CDR2 YYDKDF (reference sequence). The CDR3 here is CATSMGGPNNEQFF. In nucleotides, the CDR3 is TGTGCCACCAGCATGGGGGGGCCCAATAATGAGCAGTTCTTC.

CDR3 DNA sequence: TGTGCCAGCAGTCAGCCTTCTCGGGGTGAAAAACTGTTTTTT. Residues: CASSQPSRGEKLFF. The rearrangement uses TRBV28 and TRBJ1-4, with D uncertain. Between the trimmed V and J ends, which lost 5 bases and 7 bases, there was a span of 14 bases. The CDR3 spans 14 residues. Germline lookup yields CDR1 MDHEN and CDR2 SYDVKM.

The genes are TRBV6-1 and TRBJ1-2; 7 bases agree with TRBD1. Looked up from germline, CDR1 is MNHNS and CDR2 is SASEGT. V trimming: 6 bases; J trimming: 2 bases; junction bases outside the gene matches: 3. The CDR3 is 13 residues long. In nucleotides, the CDR3 is TGTGCCAGCAGAACAGGGGTAAACTATGGCTACACCTTC. Protein sequence: CASRTGVNYGYTF.

V is TRBV21-1 and J is TRBJ2-5; the table's D call of TRBD2 was not tested on the DNA. TRBV21-1 is reported as a pseudogene. This CDR3 region has 16 residues. CDR3 coding DNA: TGTGCCAGCAGCCTCCGACTAGAACACCACCAAGAGACCCAGTACTTC. This encodes CASSLRLEHHQETQYF.

The gene calls are TRBV7-9 and TRBJ1-1; the D is unclear. The V end lost 5 bases, the J end lost 11 bases, and 18 bases lay between the germline ends. The CDR3 loop spans 13 amino acids. The germline CDR1 and CDR2 sequences are SEHNR and FQNEAQ (reference sequence). As DNA, the CDR3 is TGTGCCAGCAGCCGTGACATCCCCTCGGCTGCTTTCTTT. Its translation: CASSRDIPSAAFF.

This clone has just one count. One end of the junction varies from germline; a read error may be responsible. The chain has TRBV7-9 and TRBJ1-1, with D uncertain. CDR1 and CDR2 from the germline V gene are SEHNR and FQNEAQ (reference sequence). CDR3 length equals 12 residues. The CDR3 DNA sequence: TGTTCCAGCGAGAAGCTAACAGCAGAAGCTTTCTTT. This codes for CSSEKLTAEAFF.

This clone is a singleton in its sample. The chain carries TRBV28 and TRBJ2-1, with 7 bases identical to TRBD1. Unmatched junction bases numbered 15, after V lost 8 bases and J lost 5 bases. Looked up from germline, CDR1 is MDHEN and CDR2 is SYDVKM. The CDR3 covers 16 residues. CDR3 loop: CASALRGIPLNNEQFF. The CDR3 DNA is TGTGCCAGCGCTCTCAGGGGGATCCCTCTTAACAATGAGCAGTTCTTC.

The chain links TRBV18 to TRBJ1-6; the match to TRBD1 covers 9 bases. J was trimmed by 9 bases and V by 6 bases; bases with no gene match: 9. Germline V gene data show CDR1 as KGHSH and CDR2 as LQKENI. This CDR3 has 15 residues. DNA for the CDR3: TGTGCCAGCTCCACCGACAGGGGGGTAATTTCACCCCTCCACTTT. Translating gives CASSTDRGVISPLHF.

About this clone itself: Germline is not matched at one junction end, which may reflect a read error. This sequence joins TRBV7-9 and TRBJ1-4; TRBD1 agrees at 7 bases. The CDR3 sequence is 16 residues long. From germline, CDR1 is SEHNR and CDR2 FQNEAQ (reference sequence). The CDR3 region has the DNA TGTTCCAGCAGCTCGATCACAGGGGCAACTAATGAAAAACTGTTTTTT. Translation: CSSSSITGATNEKLFF.

This clone was counted between two and nine times. The J gene is TRBJ1-3, the V gene TRBV6-6, with 7 bases that match TRBD1. The germline gives CDR1 MNHNY, CDR2 SVGAGI (reference sequence). The CDR3 is 14 amino acids. V was clipped by 5 bases and J by 7 bases; unmatched bases: 8. CDR3 amino acids: CASSPTGDRNTIYF. The CDR3 DNA sequence: TGTGCCAGCAGTCCTACAGGGGATAGGAACACCATATATTTT.

V gene TRBV5-1 combines with J gene TRBJ2-5, with a tentative D call TRBD2 (6 bases). The V end lost 7 bases, the J end lost 4 bases, and 14 bases lay between the germline ends. This CDR3 has 13 amino acids. Germline-derived CDR1 and CDR2 are SGHRS and YFSETQ. CDR3 DNA sequence: TGCGCCAGCCACTTGGGAGGTGGAGAGACCCAGTACTTC. Residues: CASHLGGGETQYF.

The chain is built from TRBV18 and TRBJ1-1, with D perhaps matching TRBD1 (5 bases). Germline V gives CDR1 KGHSH, CDR2 LQKENI. Deletions cut 5 bases from V and 1 base from J, with 14 bases between. This CDR3 has 15 residues. CDR3 residues: CASSTGPARNTEAFF. CDR3 sequence (DNA): TGTGCCAGCTCAACAGGCCCCGCACGGAACACTGAAGCTTTCTTT. Looking up the rest from reference TRBV18 and TRBJ1-1 gives the full variable domain: NAGVMQNPRHLVRRRGQEARLRCSPMKGHSHVYWYRQLPEEGLKFMVYLQKENIIDESGMPKERFSAEFPKEGPSILRIQQVVRGDSAAYFCASSTGPARNTEAFFGQGTRLTVV.

The rearrangement joins TRBV5-1 to TRBJ2-1; 8 nucleotides agree with TRBD2. This CDR3 spans 14 amino acids. CDR1 and CDR2 (germline): SGHRS, YFSETQ. J gave up 8 bases and V 0 bases, and 4 bases lay outside the gene matches. The CDR3 sequence is CASSLVAGNDEQFF. The CDR3 bases are TGCGCCAGCAGCTTGGTAGCGGGAAACGATGAGCAGTTCTTC.

This clone was seen once. The chain joins TRBV7-9 to TRBJ2-5, with D tentatively TRBD1 (6 bases). The germline V gene has CDR1 SEHNR and CDR2 FQNEAQ (reference sequence). With 6 bases removed from V and 3 bases from J, the gap between germline ends came to 20 bases. The CDR3 contains 16 residues. As DNA, the CDR3 is TGTGCCAGCAGACGGACAGCGGCGGTAGAAAAAGAGACCCAGTACTTC. Protein product: CASRRTAAVEKETQYF.

The genes are TRBV5-1 and TRBJ1-3; D is uncertain. This CDR3 has 15 amino acids. V dropped 4 bases and J dropped 0 bases, with 11 bases sitting between them. Per the germline V gene, CDR1 is SGHRS and CDR2 is YFSETQ. The CDR3 DNA follows: TGCGCCAGCAGCCTTACAGTAAGCTCTGGAAACACCATATATTTT. Translation gives CASSLTVSSGNTIYF.

V usage is TRBV11-2 and J usage is TRBJ2-7; D may be TRBD2 (6 bases). V was shortened by 2 bases and J by 4 bases, with 12 bases between the two germline ends. Germline lookup yields CDR1 SGHAT and CDR2 FQNNGV. The CDR3 extends over 14 amino acids. This CDR3 reads CASSLWTAGYEQYF. As DNA, the CDR3 is TGTGCCAGCAGCTTATGGACGGCGGGATACGAGCAGTACTTC.

This chain joins TRBV7-2 and TRBJ2-5; D perhaps matches TRBD2 (5 bases). The CDR3 runs to 15 residues. The V gene lost 5 bases and the J gene lost 2 bases, with 15 bases spanning the gap. In germline, CDR1 is SGHTA, CDR2 FQGNSA. The CDR3 DNA reads TGTGCCAGCAGCGACGCCGGGGTTACTCAAGAGACCCAGTACTTC. This encodes CASSDAGVTQETQYF.

CDR3 nucleotides: TGTGCCAGCAGCTTAGCGCCAGGGGCCAAAAACATTCAGTACTTC. Its protein product is CASSLAPGAKNIQYF. The gene calls are TRBV7-8 and TRBJ2-4; possibly TRBD1 for D (5 bases). This CDR3 has 15 amino acids. With 0 bases removed from V and 1 base from J, the gap between germline ends came to 7 bases. Germline V gene sequence: CDR1 SGHVS, CDR2 FQNEAQ.

The V gene is TRBV29-1, the J gene TRBJ2-3; 8 nucleotides align to TRBD1. Germline V lookup: CDR1 SQVTM, CDR2 ANQGSEA. The CDR3 runs to 11 residues. V trimming: 7 bases; J trimming: 9 bases; junction bases outside the gene matches: 6. The chain's CDR3 is CSATDRGTQYF. As DNA, the CDR3 is TGCAGCGCCACCGACAGGGGAACGCAGTATTTT.

The chain couples TRBV28 to TRBJ1-1; no clear D. This CDR3 is built from 12 residues. Germline V gene data show CDR1 as MDHEN and CDR2 as SYDVKM. V was cut by 6 bases and J by 3 bases, with 8 bases left in between. CDR3 nucleotides: TGTGCCAGCAGCCCTGACTACACTGAAGCTTTCTTT. Its protein is CASSPDYTEAFF.

The J gene is TRBJ2-1, the V gene TRBV30, with D perhaps matching TRBD2 (6 bases). From germline, CDR1 is GTSNPN and CDR2 SVGIG (reference sequence). The CDR3 loop spans 15 amino acids. V gave up 4 bases and J gave up 5 bases, with 18 bases separating them. This CDR3 reads CAWNSGRGSNNEQFF. The CDR3 region has the DNA TGTGCCTGGAACAGTGGTCGGGGGTCCAACAATGAGCAGTTCTTC. Variable domain in full (rest from reference TRBV30 and TRBJ2-1): SQTIHQWPATLVQPVGSPLSLECTVEGTSNPNLYWYRQAAGRGLQLLFYSVGIGQISSEVPQNLSASRPQDRQFILSSKKLLLSDSGFYLCAWNSGRGSNNEQFFGPGTRLTVL.

This chain connects TRBV28 to TRBJ1-1; D is ambiguous. V was clipped by 6 bases and J by 4 bases, with 9 bases between them. The CDR3 has 12 residues. From germline, CDR1 is MDHEN and CDR2 SYDVKM. CDR3: CASSPVGTEAFF. The CDR3 DNA sequence: TGTGCCAGCAGCCCCGTCGGCACTGAAGCTTTCTTT.

The chain uses TRBV27 and TRBJ2-1; TRBD2 agrees at 9 bases. The CDR3 is 15 amino acids. V lost 5 bases, J lost 3 bases, and 5 bases stayed unmatched. Germline V lookup: CDR1 MNHEY, CDR2 SMNVEV (reference sequence). The CDR3 loop is CASSPVLAGYNEQFF. The CDR3 DNA sequence: TGTGCCAGCAGTCCGGTACTAGCGGGCTACAATGAGCAGTTCTTC.

With respect to this clone: Additional DNA sequences in this sample encode the identical CDR3. V and J are TRBV27 and TRBJ2-2, with D unclear. Germline CDR1 and CDR2: MNHEY and SMNVEV (reference sequence). CDR3 length equals 14 residues. The V end was cut by 2 bases, the J end by 2 bases, with 6 bases between. Here the CDR3 DNA reads TGTGCCAGCAGTTTAGGGCAAAACACCGGGGAGCTGTTTTTT. Residues: CASSLGQNTGELFF.

Of note for this clone: This sample includes further DNA sequences coding for the same CDR3. J is TRBJ2-1 and V is TRBV15, with a weak D call TRBD2 (6 bases). Germline V gives CDR1 LNHNV, CDR2 YYDKDF (reference sequence). The CDR3 runs 16 residues. V was pared by 0 bases and J by 7 bases, with 16 bases between. The chain's CDR3 is CATSRDPQAGLNEQFF. The DNA of the CDR3 is TGTGCCACCAGCAGAGATCCCCAAGCGGGCCTAAATGAGCAGTTCTTC.

This clone has more than one count but fewer than ten. This rearrangement joins TRBV5-3 to TRBJ1-6; D perhaps matches TRBD1 (5 bases). TRBV5-3 is recorded as an ORF, its role being uncertain. The CDR3 extends over 15 amino acids. The V gene lost 1 base and the J gene lost 10 bases, with 15 bases spanning the gap. The CDR3 DNA is TGTGCCAGAAGCTTGAGCACCAGGGTTGCCTCACCCCTCCACTTT. Translation: CARSLSTRVASPLHF.

The chain couples TRBV6-5 to TRBJ1-1; D is possibly TRBD1 (5 bases). The CDR3 runs 14 residues. Trimming removed 1 base from V and 3 bases from J, with 9 bases in between. Looked up from germline, CDR1 is MNHEY and CDR2 is SVGAGI. CDR3 sequence (DNA): TGTGCCAGCAGTTACTTCGGCAGGGACACTGAAGCTTTCTTT. Translated, it gives CASSYFGRDTEAFF.

The chain combines TRBV5-1 with TRBJ2-7, with D possibly matching TRBD1 (6 bases). In germline, CDR1 is SGHRS, CDR2 YFSETQ. V gave up 4 bases and J gave up 2 bases, with 16 bases separating them. There are 15 residues in the CDR3. CDR3 sequence: CASSPDSAITYEQYF. CDR3 nucleotides: TGCGCCAGCAGCCCGGACAGCGCCATAACCTACGAGCAGTACTTC. The full variable domain, with the rest looked up from reference TRBV5-1 and TRBJ2-7, is KAGVTQTPRYLIKTRGQQVTLSCSPISGHRSVSWYQQTPGQGLQFLFEYFSETQRNKGNFPGRFSGRQFSNSRSEMNVSTLELGDSALYLCASSPDSAITYEQYFGPGTRLTVT.